The next 3 T cell receptor beta chains were all read from a single sample in a study of shared clonotypes between healthy human individuals. Here immunoSEQ multiplex PCR was the method, and the copy in TCRdb shows in-frame clones only, minus some. In the table there are about 300,000 clones, less than 85% of which are singletons. The sequencing input was memory CD4+ T cells sorted from blood. Subset given: CD45RA-negative fraction. These receptor sequences come from a man aged 25-45 years in good health.

The table lists this clone with many counts. This chain joins TRBV7-2 and TRBJ1-2; D is uncertain. Between the trimmed V and J ends, which lost 1 base and 4 bases, there was a span of 16 bases. CDR3 length: 16 amino acids. Germline V gives CDR1 SGHTA, CDR2 FQGNSA. The CDR3 bases are TGTGCCAGCAGCTTAGGTGCCGCCTTAACTCCCTATGGCTACACCTTC. This encodes CASSLGAALTPYGYTF.

Ten or more counts support this clone. This rearrangement joins TRBV5-1 to TRBJ2-4, with TRBD2 identical over 11 bases. Germline CDR1 is SGHRS and CDR2 is YFSETQ. V lost 4 bases, J lost 0 bases, and 15 bases stayed unmatched. The CDR3 is 20 amino acids. The CDR3 loop is CASSPELAGVTGIAKNIQYF. CDR3 DNA: TGCGCCAGCAGCCCGGAACTAGCGGGAGTTACCGGCATAGCCAAAAACATTCAGTACTTC. Looking up the rest from reference TRBV5-1 and TRBJ2-4 gives the full variable domain: KAGVTQTPRYLIKTRGQQVTLSCSPISGHRSVSWYQQTPGQGLQFLFEYFSETQRNKGNFPGRFSGRQFSNSRSEMNVSTLELGDSALYLCASSPELAGVTGIAKNIQYFGAGTRLSVL.

This chain links TRBV7-2 with TRBJ1-4; D not certain. Trimming stripped 1 base from V and 5 bases from J, with 11 bases between. Germline V gene data show CDR1 as SGHTA and CDR2 as FQGNSA. The CDR3 runs to 15 residues. The CDR3 DNA follows: TGTGCCAGCAGCTTAGTGCACGAGCGAAATGAAAAACTGTTTTTT. This gives the protein CASSLVHERNEKLFF.